This T cell receptor (beta chain) comes out of a study of T cells in localized non-small cell lung cancer. The CDR3 sequence is 14 residues long. Germline V gene lookup returns CDR1 SNHLY and CDR2 FYNNEI. The germline V and J ends were trimmed by 4 bases and 2 bases, with 11 bases remaining between them. Generated by immunoSEQ multiplex PCR, the TCRdb table keeps only in-frame clones and is missing some. The table has roughly 30,000 clones, about 86% seen once; the top ten hold approximately 4.9%. The material was peripheral blood mononuclear cells, obtained before any cancer treatment. This clonotype was sampled from a man aged 35 to 70 with stage III lung adenocarcinoma. The chain employs TRBV2 and TRBJ1-1; TRBD1 might be the D (5 bases). The CDR3 nucleotides read TGTGCCAGCAGTGGGAGGGGCCCCAACACTGAAGCTTTCTTT. Its translation: CASSGRGPNTEAFF.